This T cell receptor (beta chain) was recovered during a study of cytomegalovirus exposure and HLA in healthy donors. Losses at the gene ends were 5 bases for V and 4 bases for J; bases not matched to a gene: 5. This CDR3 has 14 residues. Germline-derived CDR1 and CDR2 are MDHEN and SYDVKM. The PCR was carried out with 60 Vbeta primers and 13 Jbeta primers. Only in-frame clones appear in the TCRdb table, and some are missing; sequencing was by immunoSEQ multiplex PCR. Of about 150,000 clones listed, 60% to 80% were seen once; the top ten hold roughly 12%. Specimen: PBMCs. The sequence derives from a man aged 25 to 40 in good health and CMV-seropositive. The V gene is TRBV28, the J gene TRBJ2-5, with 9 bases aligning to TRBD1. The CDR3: CASSPRQGGETQYF. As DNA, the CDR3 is TGTGCCAGCAGTCCTCGACAGGGGGGAGAGACCCAGTACTTC. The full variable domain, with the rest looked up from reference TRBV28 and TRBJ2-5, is DVKVTQSSRYLVKRTGEKVFLECVQDMDHENMFWYRQDPGLGLRLIYFSYDVKMKEKGDIPEGYSVSREKKERFSLILESASTNQTSMYLCASSPRQGGETQYFGPGTRLLVL.